This record covers a single TCR beta chain. Deletions cut 5 bases from V and 0 bases from J, with 5 bases between. Germline V gives CDR1 GTSNPN, CDR2 SVGIG (reference sequence). This CDR3 comprises 11 residues. The data derive from a study of stem cell transplantation in POMP-related autoinflammatory disease. Across the study: CD8+ T cells were low and CD4+ cells naive-skewed before transplant. DNA chimerism showed 100% graft donor engraftment of neutrophils and platelets through one year.

TCRdb's table, derived via immunoSEQ multiplex PCR, lists solely in-frame clones and lacks some. The sample lists a few thousand clones, 92% seen once, with about 2.5% in the top ten. V and J are TRBV30 and TRBJ2-7; D is undetermined. The origin of this receptor is a human patient with POMP-related autoinflammation and immune dysregulation (PRAID). Some T cells may be supplied by the graft donor. The material sequenced was CD8+ T cells from PBMCs, taken after stem cell transplantation. CDR3 amino acids: CAWDTSYEQYF. In DNA form, the CDR3 reads TGTGCCTGGGACACCTCCTACGAGCAGTACTTC.